The sequence of this T cell receptor (beta chain) was determined in a study of T cells in Graves' hyperthyroidism and ophthalmopathy. Study at large: At initial diagnosis, before any treatment had begun, peripheral blood was obtained. Study-level findings and limits: Within blood appeared most thyroid clonotypes that had expanded above 0.001.

Researchers amplified the TCR beta CDR3 regions from RNA transcripts. Using the HTBI primer set, a first-round RT-PCR was run on the TCR CDR3. TCRdb used MiXCR to reprocess the multiplex PCR reads, holding one entry per CDR3 protein. The sample lists under 350,000 distinct CDR3 sequences, approximately 22% occurring once. Germline V gene data show CDR1 as LGHDT and CDR2 as YNNKEL (reference sequence). Trimming cost V 3 bases and J 5 bases, with 13 bases left between them. CDR3 size: 15 residues. Patients between 18 and 65 years old had hyperthyroidism, newly diagnosed and lasting under 2 months. Notes on this clonotype: Its antigen is as yet unknown. A much larger clone differs by one base, so this may be a read error.

The rearrangement links TRBV3-1 to TRBJ2-2; possibly TRBD1 for D (6 bases). Source material: blood. The sequence derives from a woman aged 45-60 years with Graves' hyperthyroidism. The CDR3 protein is CASSQGASATGELFF. CDR3 bases: TGTGCCAGCAGCCAGGGGGCCTCGGCGACCGGGGAGCTGTTTTTT.